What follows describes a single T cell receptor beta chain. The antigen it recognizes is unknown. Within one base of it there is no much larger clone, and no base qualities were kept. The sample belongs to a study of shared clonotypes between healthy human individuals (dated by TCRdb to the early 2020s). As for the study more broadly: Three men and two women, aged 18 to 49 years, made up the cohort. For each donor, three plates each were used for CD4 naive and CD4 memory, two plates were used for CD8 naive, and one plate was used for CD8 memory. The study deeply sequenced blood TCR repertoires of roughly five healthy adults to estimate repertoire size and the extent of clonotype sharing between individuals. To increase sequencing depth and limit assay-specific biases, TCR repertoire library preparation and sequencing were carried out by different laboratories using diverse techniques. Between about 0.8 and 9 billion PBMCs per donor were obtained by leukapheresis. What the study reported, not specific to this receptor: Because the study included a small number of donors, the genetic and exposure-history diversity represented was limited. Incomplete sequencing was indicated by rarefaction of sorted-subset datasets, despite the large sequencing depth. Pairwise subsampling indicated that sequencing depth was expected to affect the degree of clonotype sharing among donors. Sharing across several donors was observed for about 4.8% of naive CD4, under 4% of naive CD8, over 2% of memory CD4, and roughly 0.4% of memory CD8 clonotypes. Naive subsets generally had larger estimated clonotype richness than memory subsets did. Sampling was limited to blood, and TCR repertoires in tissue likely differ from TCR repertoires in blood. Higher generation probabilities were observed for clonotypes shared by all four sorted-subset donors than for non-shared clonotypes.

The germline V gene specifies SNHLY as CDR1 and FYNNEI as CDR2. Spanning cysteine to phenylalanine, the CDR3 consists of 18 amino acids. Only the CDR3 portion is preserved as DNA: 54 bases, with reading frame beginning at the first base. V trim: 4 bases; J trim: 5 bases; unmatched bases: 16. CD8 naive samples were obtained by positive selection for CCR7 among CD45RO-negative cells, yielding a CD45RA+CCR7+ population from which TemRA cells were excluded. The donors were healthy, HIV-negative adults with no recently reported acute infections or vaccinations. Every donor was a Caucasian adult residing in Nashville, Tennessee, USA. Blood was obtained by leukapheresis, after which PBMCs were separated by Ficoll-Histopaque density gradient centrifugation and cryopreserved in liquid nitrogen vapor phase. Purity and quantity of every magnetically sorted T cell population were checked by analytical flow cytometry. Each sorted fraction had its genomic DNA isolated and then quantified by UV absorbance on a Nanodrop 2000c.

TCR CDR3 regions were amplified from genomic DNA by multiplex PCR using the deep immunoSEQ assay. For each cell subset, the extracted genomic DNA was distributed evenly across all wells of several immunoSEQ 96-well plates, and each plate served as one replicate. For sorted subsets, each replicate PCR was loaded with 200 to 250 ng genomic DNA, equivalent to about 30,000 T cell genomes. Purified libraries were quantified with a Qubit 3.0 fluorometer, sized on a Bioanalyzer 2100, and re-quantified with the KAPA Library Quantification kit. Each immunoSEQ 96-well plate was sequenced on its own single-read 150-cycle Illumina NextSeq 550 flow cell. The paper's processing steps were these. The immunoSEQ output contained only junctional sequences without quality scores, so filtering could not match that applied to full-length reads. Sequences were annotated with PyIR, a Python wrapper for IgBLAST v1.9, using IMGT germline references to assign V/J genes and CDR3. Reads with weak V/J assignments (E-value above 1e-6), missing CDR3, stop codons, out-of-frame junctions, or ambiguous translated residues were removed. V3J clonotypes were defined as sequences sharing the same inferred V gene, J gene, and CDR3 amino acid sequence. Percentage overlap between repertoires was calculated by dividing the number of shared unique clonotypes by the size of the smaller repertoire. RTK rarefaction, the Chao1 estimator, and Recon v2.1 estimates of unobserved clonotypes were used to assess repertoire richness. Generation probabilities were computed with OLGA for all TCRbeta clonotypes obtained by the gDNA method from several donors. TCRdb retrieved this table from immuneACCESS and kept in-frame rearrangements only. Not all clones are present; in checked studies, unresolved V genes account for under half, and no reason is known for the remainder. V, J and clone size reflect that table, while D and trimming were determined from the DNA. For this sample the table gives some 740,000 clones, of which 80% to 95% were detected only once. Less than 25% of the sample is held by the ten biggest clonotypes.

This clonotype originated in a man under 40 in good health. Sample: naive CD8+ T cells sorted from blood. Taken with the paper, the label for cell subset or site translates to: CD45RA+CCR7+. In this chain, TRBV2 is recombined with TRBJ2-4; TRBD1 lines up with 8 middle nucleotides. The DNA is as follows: TGTGCCAGCAGTGTTATGAGAGGACAGGGAATATTCGAAAACATTCAGTACTTC. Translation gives CASSVMRGQGIFENIQYF.